This T cell receptor beta chain was found in a study of blood T cells in healthy people across ages. Findings of the study overall: Roughly linear age-related decline in beta diversity appeared, significant by age approximately 41. In the absence of known donor CMV status, changes in expanded clonotypes were possibly confounded.

Primed by a sample-barcoded 5' primer and a J-beta primer mix, a second PCR proceeded for roughly 7 to 11 cycles. All cDNA molecules were each tagged by a template-switch adaptor with 12 random nucleotides. TCRdb analysed the 5' RACE reads with MiXCR anew, one entry per CDR3 protein. This table holds roughly 800,000 distinct CDR3 sequences, about 62% found once. This clonotype has just a few counts. Its antigen is not identified. Trimming shortened V by 6 bases and J by 4 bases, and 15 bases separated the two germline ends. This CDR3 contains 13 residues. From germline, CDR1 is DFQATT and CDR2 SNEGSKA (reference sequence). Total RNA extraction produced at least 6 micrograms (per sample) for the study.

Material: blood. The genes are TRBV20-1 and TRBJ2-5; possibly TRBD1 for D (6 bases). The clonotype was recovered from a man aged 25-45 years in good health. This CDR3 is CSAPGQAGETQYF. The CDR3, as DNA: TGCAGTGCACCGGGACAAGCCGGAGAGACCCAGTACTTC.